This TCR beta chain appears in the sequencing data of a study of vaccination and CD4 T cells after COVID-19. As for the study in general: Median time from second vaccine dose to sampling was roughly 76 days (14 to 241).

Study-level results: Although the median of SARS-CoV-2-reactive clonotypes rose from 21 to 38, the change was not significant.

As regards this clonotype: Its antigen is unidentified.

Oncomine TCR Beta short-read sequencing was applied to DNA from cultured CD4+ T cells. TCRdb re-derived calls from the PCR reads in MiXCR, one entry per CDR3 protein. The table has approximately 23,000 distinct CDR3 sequences, 30% to 35% seen once. The treatment: roughly ten-day PBMC culture with coronavirus spike peptide pools or control peptides (ViraFEST assay). ViraFEST expanded antigen-specific T cells with peptide pools, then sequenced TCRs. Researchers grew the cells for roughly ten days and then pulled out CD4+ T cells by negative selection. V shed 5 bases, J shed 8 bases, and the junction held 11 bases outside the gene matches. CDR1 is MNHEY and CDR2 is SMNVEV in the germline V gene (reference sequence). There are 15 residues in the CDR3.

The origin of this receptor is a human donor with COVID-19. What was sequenced was cultured CD4+ T cells from blood. The chain employs TRBV27 and TRBJ1-4; 7 bases match TRBD1. CDR3 coding DNA: TGTGCCAGCAGTCCAGGGGGACCCTTAGGGGAAAAACTGTTTTTT. This translates into CASSPGGPLGEKLFF.